This T cell receptor (beta chain) was retrieved from a study of blood T cell repertoires in COVID-19. Study as a whole: In each case, the material was cDNA or gDNA derived from T cells, B-cell-depleted T cells, or PBMCs.

The CDR3 is 12 residues long. The germline CDR1 and CDR2 sequences are KGHDR and SFDVKD. V shed 5 bases and J shed 10 bases, with 8 bases lying between them. Using immunoSEQ multiplex PCR, the repertoire was profiled, and TCRdb retains in-frame clones only, with some absent. The table lists about 210,000 clones, 80% to 90% of them singletons. The chain couples TRBV24-1 to TRBJ1-6; D unclear. This sequence was found in a man in his forties with acute or convalescent COVID-19. Sample: peripheral blood. The CDR3 is CATSGSRSPLHF. The CDR3 bases are TGTGCCACCAGTGGATCTAGGTCACCCCTCCACTTT.